The present T cell receptor beta chain was sequenced within a study of radiotherapy plus CTLA-4 blockade in lung cancer. Across the study: Objective responses occurred in about a sixth of patients; around 28% had disease control. General study points: TCR clones of tumor origin grew in blood after radiotherapy plus ipilimumab.

Clones were read by immunoSEQ multiplex PCR, and TCRdb kept only the in-frame ones, dropping some. The data contain about 26,000 clones, 77% of them seen just once; the ten biggest clones take up 24%. Worth noting for this clone: Antigen: not known.

CDR3 length: 11 amino acids. The V gene's germline CDR1 is SNHLY and CDR2 FYNNEI. The V and J ends lost 7 bases and 9 bases, in that order; junction bases with no gene match: 2. The sequencing here drew on peripheral blood, taken from a patient treated with radiotherapy plus ipilimumab. This receptor was taken from a human donor with non-small cell lung cancer that progressed on radiotherapy plus ipilimumab. This chain links TRBV2 with TRBJ2-1; 8 nucleotides align to TRBD2. CDR3 in DNA: TGTGCCAGCACTAGCGGGTTTGAGCAGTTCTTC. It specifies CASTSGFEQFF.